This T cell receptor beta chain was identified in a study of cytomegalovirus exposure and HLA in healthy donors. To note about this clone: Its antigen is not identified.

Findings and limits, study-wide: The authors judged a highly shared variant cluster likely a sequencing artifact. In an earlier analysis, about 87% or about 30%: the productive usage of most TCR beta V segments. Immune exposure was documented only through CMV serostatus.

The CDR3 is 15 amino acids. The V end was cut by 0 bases, the J end by 0 bases, with 11 bases between. The V gene's germline CDR1 is GTSNPN and CDR2 SVGIG (reference sequence). Use of 60 Vbeta and 13 Jbeta primers characterized the PCR. The assay was immunoSEQ multiplex PCR, and TCRdb's table has in-frame clones only and misses some. Among roughly 120,000 clones, under 85% were seen once, and the ten largest hold 1.6%. This receptor was identified in a woman aged 18-30 years in good health and CMV-seronegative. The sample was PBMCs. J is TRBJ1-1 and V is TRBV30; a weak D match, TRBD1 (6 bases). The DNA of the CDR3 is TGTGCCTGGAGTGTGGGCCAGGGGCTGAACACTGAAGCTTTCTTT. It encodes CAWSVGQGLNTEAFF.